These 6 T cell receptor beta chains were all obtained from the same sample, sequenced in a study of cytomegalovirus exposure and HLA in healthy donors. It was with 60 Vbeta and 13 Jbeta primers that the PCR ran. Clones were read by immunoSEQ multiplex PCR, and TCRdb kept only the in-frame ones, dropping some. The table shows around 41,000 clones, with 68% occurring only once. Input material: PBMCs. Receptors were obtained from a man aged 40-49 years in good health and CMV-seronegative.

This clone has more than one count but fewer than ten. The chain is built from TRBV5-1 and TRBJ1-2; D remains unclear. V lost 0 bases, J lost 1 base, and 4 bases lay in between. The CDR3 has 13 amino acids. Germline CDR1 reads SGHRS; CDR2 reads YFSETQ. CDR3 region: CASSLAINYGYTF. In DNA, the CDR3 is TGCGCCAGCAGCTTGGCCATTAACTATGGCTACACCTTC.

The DNA for the CDR3 is TGTGCCTGGACCCAAGCCCGCACAGATACGCAGTATTTT. This translates into CAWTQARTDTQYF. This chain uses TRBV30 with TRBJ2-3; no definite D call. Germline loops: CDR1 GTSNPN, CDR2 SVGIG (reference sequence). This CDR3 has 13 residues. V lost 4 bases and J lost 1, with 9 bases in between.

The rearrangement links TRBV4-3 to TRBJ2-5; TRBD1 agrees at 7 bases. Germline trimming cut 1 base from V and 0 bases from J; bases unmatched to any gene: 2. The CDR3 loop spans 15 amino acids. Germline assignment: CDR1 LGHNA and CDR2 YSLEER. The CDR3 reads CASSQVTGYQETQYF. The CDR3 nucleotides read TGCGCCAGCAGCCAAGTGACAGGGTACCAAGAGACCCAGTACTTC.

The V call is TRBV7-6, the J call TRBJ1-3, with D possibly matching TRBD1 (6 bases). The CDR3 is 15 amino acids. Per germline, CDR1 SGHVS and CDR2 FNYEAQ. V was trimmed by 7 bases and J by 2 bases, leaving 15 bases between them. The CDR3 loop is CASNRSGVAGNTIYF. CDR3 nucleotides: TGTGCCAGCAACCGTTCAGGGGTGGCTGGAAACACCATATATTTT.

This clone was detected a few times. V and J are TRBV7-6 and TRBJ2-1; 8 nucleotides agree with TRBD1. The CDR3 contains 13 residues. Germline CDR1 is SGHVS and CDR2 is FNYEAQ. After removal of 5 bases from V and 10 bases from J, the junction contained 7 bases not matched to a gene. In nucleotides, the CDR3 is TGTGCCAGCAGCCGATCCCGGGACAGGGAGCAGTTCTTC. Protein: CASSRSRDREQFF.

This sequence joins TRBV7-8 and TRBJ2-7, with D perhaps TRBD2 (5 bases). Trimming took 5 bases from V and 6 from J, leaving 11 bases between them. In germline, CDR1 is SGHVS, CDR2 FQNEAQ. This CDR3 contains 12 residues. In nucleotides, the CDR3 is TGTGCCAGCAGCCCAGGAGGAGTCGAGCAGTACTTC. This codes for CASSPGGVEQYF.